The 12 T cell receptor beta chains given below trace back to one sample, sequenced in a study of cytomegalovirus exposure and HLA in healthy donors. 60 Vbeta and 13 Jbeta primers were used in PCR. Produced via immunoSEQ multiplex PCR; TCRdb's table is partial and in-frame only. Of 95,000 to 110,000 clones in the sample, roughly 70% were seen once. Sequences were obtained from PBMCs. The receptors here all came from a woman aged 40 to 50 in good health and CMV-seropositive.

V usage is TRBV29-1 and J usage is TRBJ2-3, with 7 bases fitting TRBD2. The CDR3 totals 14 residues. The V gene end was trimmed by 7 bases and the J gene end by 3 bases; junction bases not matched to a gene: 10. Germline V gene sequence: CDR1 SQVTM, CDR2 ANQGSEA. DNA for the CDR3: TGCAGCGCCGTAGCGGGTTCGGTGACAGATACGCAGTATTTT. This encodes CSAVAGSVTDTQYF.

The V call is TRBV30, the J call TRBJ1-2, with 7 positions matching TRBD1. The J segment lost 4 bases and the V segment lost 0 bases, leaving 5 bases of the junction unmatched. CDR1 is GTSNPN and CDR2 is SVGIG in the germline V gene (reference sequence). The CDR3 length is 14 residues. The CDR3 DNA follows: TGTGCCTGGAGTGTAACTACAGGGGTCTATGGCTACACCTTC. Protein sequence: CAWSVTTGVYGYTF.

This clone was recorded once. The J gene is TRBJ2-4, the V gene TRBV18, with D perhaps matching TRBD2 (6 bases). The CDR3 totals 13 residues. Trimming cost V 0 bases and J 9 bases, with 9 bases left between them. Germline CDR1 KGHSH, CDR2 LQKENI. The CDR3 protein is CASSPPAGSIQYF. The CDR3 region has the DNA TGTGCCAGCTCACCACCCGCCGGGAGCATTCAGTACTTC.

This clone was detected only a few times. This chain joins TRBV2 and TRBJ1-3; D unresolved. Germline CDR1 reads SNHLY; CDR2 reads FYNNEI. There are 14 residues in the CDR3. The germline V and J ends were trimmed by 5 bases and 3 bases, with 11 bases remaining between them. The CDR3 nucleotides read TGTGCCAGCAGTAGAGGGCTGGATGGAAACACCATATATTTT. Its protein product is CASSRGLDGNTIYF. Full variable domain (missing parts from reference TRBV2 and TRBJ1-3): EPEVTQTPSHQVTQMGQEVILRCVPISNHLYFYWYRQILGQKVEFLVSFYNNEISEKSEIFDDQFSVERPDGSNFTLKIRSTKLEDSAMYFCASSRGLDGNTIYFGEGSWLTVV.

This clone has a single count. The chain carries TRBV2 and TRBJ2-7; D perhaps matches TRBD2 (6 bases). V was pared by 7 bases and J by 3 bases, with 10 bases between. The CDR3 runs 12 residues. Germline V CDR1 and CDR2: SNHLY, FYNNEI. CDR3 in DNA: TGTGCCAGCACCGAGGAGGGCTACGAGCAGTACTTC. Encoded protein: CASTEEGYEQYF.

The rearrangement joins TRBV30 to TRBJ2-7; TRBD2 agrees at 13 bases. V shed 3 bases, J shed 2 bases, and the junction held 10 bases outside the gene matches. The CDR3 is 17 residues long. The germline V gene has CDR1 GTSNPN and CDR2 SVGIG (reference sequence). As DNA, the CDR3 is TGTGCCTGGAGCCGACTAGCGGGGGGCCTCGGGCCCTACGAGCAGTACTTC. Protein product: CAWSRLAGGLGPYEQYF.

The CDR3 reads CAWRGLGYGYTF. The CDR3 DNA reads as TGTGCCTGGAGGGGGCTGGGCTATGGCTACACCTTC. The rearrangement joins TRBV30 to TRBJ1-2; D perhaps matches TRBD1 (5 bases). Trimming pared 3 bases from V and 4 bases from J, leaving 9 bases between. The germline gives CDR1 GTSNPN, CDR2 SVGIG (reference sequence). The length of the CDR3 is 12 residues.

The CDR3 spells CAISSAGETGELFF. The CDR3 region has the DNA TGTGCCATCTCCTCGGCGGGGGAGACCGGGGAGCTGTTTTTT. The chain has TRBV10-3 and TRBJ2-2; 7 bases match TRBD2. This CDR3 has 14 amino acids. Per the germline V gene, CDR1 is ENHRY and CDR2 is SYGVKD. Germline trimming cut 8 bases from V and 5 bases from J; bases unmatched to any gene: 8.

This sequence joins TRBV6-1 and TRBJ1-3; the D is unclear. Per the germline V gene, CDR1 is MNHNS and CDR2 is SASEGT. V lost 4 bases and J 4 bases, leaving 5 bases between the germline ends. This CDR3 is 12 amino acids long. In DNA, the CDR3 is TGTGCCAGCAGTGTATCCGGAAACACCATATATTTT. Residues: CASSVSGNTIYF.

The chain combines TRBV18 with TRBJ1-6, with 9 bases matching TRBD1. J was trimmed by 11 bases and V by 3 bases; bases with no gene match: 8. CDR1 KGHSH and CDR2 LQKENI come from the germline V gene. There are 15 residues in the CDR3. CDR3 in amino acids: CASSPQGGQGTPLHF. DNA for the CDR3: TGTGCCAGCTCACCCCAAGGCGGACAGGGGACACCCCTCCACTTT. Together with reference TRBV18 and TRBJ1-6, the CDR3 gives the full variable domain: NAGVMQNPRHLVRRRGQEARLRCSPMKGHSHVYWYRQLPEEGLKFMVYLQKENIIDESGMPKERFSAEFPKEGPSILRIQQVVRGDSAAYFCASSPQGGQGTPLHFGNGTRLTVT.

The sample holds a few counts of this clone. V gene TRBV27 combines with J gene TRBJ1-1, with 8 bases matching TRBD1. CDR1 MNHEY and CDR2 SMNVEV come from the germline V gene (reference sequence). Trimming cost V 4 bases and J 6 bases; bases outside gene matches: 10. The CDR3 is made up of 15 amino acids. The chain's CDR3 is CASSYTGTGLSEAFF. For the CDR3, the DNA is TGTGCCAGCAGTTACACCGGGACAGGATTATCTGAAGCTTTCTTT.

The rearrangement links TRBV6-1 to TRBJ2-2, with a tentative D call TRBD2 (5 bases). The CDR3 is 15 residues long. V was pared by 4 bases and J by 2 bases, with 11 bases between. Germline V gives CDR1 MNHNS, CDR2 SASEGT. The CDR3, as DNA: TGTGCCAGCAGTGCCCGGACTGGAAACACCGGGGAGCTGTTTTTT. Residues: CASSARTGNTGELFF.